These 32 T cell receptor beta chains were all obtained from the same sample, sequenced in a study of blood T cell repertoires in COVID-19. The assay was immunoSEQ multiplex PCR, and TCRdb's table has in-frame clones only and misses some. Seen here are 130,000 to 150,000 clones, about 90% observed once, and the top ten hold around 1.7%. The sample was peripheral blood. These TCRs come from a woman between 50 and 59 years old with acute or convalescent COVID-19.

J is TRBJ1-6 and V is TRBV25-1; 10 nucleotides line up with TRBD1. The CDR3 runs 15 residues. Germline loops: CDR1 MGHDK, CDR2 SYGVNS. V dropped 6 bases and J dropped 8; count of bases not matched to a gene: 7. CDR3 amino acids: CASRRRGQGHSPLHF. DNA of the CDR3: TGTGCCAGCAGGAGAAGGGGACAGGGGCATTCACCCCTCCACTTT.

V and J are TRBV7-9 and TRBJ2-3; TRBD2 matches 7 bases. V was pared by 5 bases and J by 3 bases, with 11 bases of the junction left unmatched. This CDR3 region has 16 residues. Germline CDR1 and CDR2: SEHNR and FQNEAQ (reference sequence). The CDR3 DNA sequence: TGTGCCAGCAGCGGCCCTTTTGGGGGAGGGACAGATACGCAGTATTTT. Translation gives CASSGPFGGGTDTQYF. Complete variable domain (other parts from reference TRBV7-9 and TRBJ2-3): DTGVSQNPRHKITKRGQNVTFRCDPISEHNRLYWYRQTLGQGPEFLTYFQNEAQLEKSRLLSDRFSAERPKGSFSTLEIQRTEQGDSAMYLCASSGPFGGGTDTQYFGPGTRLTVL.

This clone was observed a single time. This chain connects TRBV19 to TRBJ2-2; TRBD2 agrees at 8 bases. The length of the CDR3 is 15 residues. V shed 3 bases, J shed 6 bases, and the junction held 6 bases outside the gene matches. The germline CDR1 and CDR2 sequences are LNHDA and SQIVND (reference sequence). The CDR3 DNA reads as TGTGCCAGTAGTATGGAGCGGGAGTTCTCCGGGGAGCTGTTTTTT. Amino acids: CASSMEREFSGELFF.

This chain uses TRBV7-3 with TRBJ2-2; D is perhaps TRBD1 (5 bases). Deletions cut 5 bases from V and 6 bases from J, with 19 bases between. The CDR3 extends over 16 amino acids. Germline lookup yields CDR1 SGHTA and CDR2 FQGTGA. CDR3 sequence: CASSPQWGGIPGELFF. The CDR3 DNA follows: TGTGCCAGCAGCCCCCAGTGGGGCGGAATTCCCGGGGAGCTGTTTTTT.

The chain combines TRBV7-9 with TRBJ2-1, with TRBD1 matching over 8 bases. Germline trimming cut 5 bases from V and 2 bases from J; bases unmatched to any gene: 11. CDR1 SEHNR and CDR2 FQNEAQ come from the germline V gene (reference sequence). The CDR3 sequence is 17 residues long. The CDR3 loop is CASSGRQGTLPYNEQFF. The CDR3 nucleotides read TGTGCCAGCAGCGGGCGACAGGGGACCCTGCCCTACAATGAGCAGTTCTTC.

The chain carries TRBV19 and TRBJ2-7; 8 bases are shared with TRBD1. Germline CDR1 is LNHDA and CDR2 is SQIVND (reference sequence). The CDR3 runs 15 residues. The ends lost 6 bases at V and 2 bases at J; junction bases unmatched: 9. CDR3 sequence reads: CASSDGQGRAYEQYF. The CDR3 DNA sequence: TGTGCCAGTAGCGACGGACAGGGACGAGCCTACGAGCAGTACTTC. Based on the CDR3 plus reference TRBV19 and TRBJ2-7, the full variable domain is DGGITQSPKYLFRKEGQNVTLSCEQNLNHDAMYWYRQDPGQGLRLIYYSQIVNDFQKGDIAEGYSVSREKKESFPLTVTSAQKNPTAFYLCASSDGQGRAYEQYFGPGTRLTVT.

The chain is built from TRBV30 and TRBJ1-2; possibly TRBD1 for D (6 bases). The V end lost 4 bases, the J end lost 2 bases, and 8 bases lay between the germline ends. In germline, CDR1 is GTSNPN, CDR2 SVGIG (reference sequence). This CDR3 region has 12 residues. DNA of the CDR3: TGTGCCTGGAATCAGGGGAACTATGGCTACACCTTC. This encodes CAWNQGNYGYTF.

The chain recombines TRBV7-9 with TRBJ2-7; 8 bases agree with TRBD2. Germline assignment: CDR1 SEHNR and CDR2 FQNEAQ (reference sequence). The CDR3 is 15 residues long. Trimming took 5 bases from V and 0 from J; bases not matched to a gene: 6. The chain's CDR3 is CASSQAGGLSYEQYF. The CDR3 nucleotides read TGTGCCAGCAGCCAGGCGGGAGGCCTCTCCTACGAGCAGTACTTC.

The CDR3: CASSSQDLTSGNTIYF. In DNA form, the CDR3 reads TGTGCCAGCAGTTCACAGGATTTGACCTCTGGAAACACCATATATTTT. This sequence joins TRBV27 and TRBJ1-3, with D possibly being TRBD1 (5 bases). V was cut by 4 bases and J by 0 bases, with 13 bases left in between. CDR1 and CDR2 from the germline V gene are MNHEY and SMNVEV (reference sequence). There are 16 residues in the CDR3.

The chain recombines TRBV5-1 with TRBJ1-2, with 8 bases lining up with TRBD1. The germline gives CDR1 SGHRS, CDR2 YFSETQ. V lost 4 bases to trimming and J lost 4 bases; unmatched junction nucleotides: 15. The CDR3 loop spans 17 amino acids. The CDR3 DNA reads as TGCGCCAGCAGCATGGCACAGGGGGGAGAGTCTGGCTATGGCTACACCTTC. Protein: CASSMAQGGESGYGYTF.

This clone was observed once. The V gene is TRBV29-1, the J gene TRBJ2-7, with 14 bases fitting TRBD2. Per the germline V gene, CDR1 is SQVTM and CDR2 is ANQGSEA. This CDR3 spans 14 amino acids. Losses at the gene ends were 4 bases for V and 6 bases for J; bases not matched to a gene: 5. CDR3 sequence (DNA): TGCAGCGTTGGGGGACTAGCGGGAGTTCTCGAGCAGTACTTC. This encodes CSVGGLAGVLEQYF.

The V and J genes are TRBV27 and TRBJ2-1; D perhaps matches TRBD1 (5 bases). Germline CDR1 MNHEY, CDR2 SMNVEV (reference sequence). Trimming removed 7 bases from V and 6 bases from J, with 16 bases in between. The CDR3 sequence is 14 residues long. Written as DNA, the CDR3 is TGTGCCAGCACCCTCTTGGGGCGGAGCAATGAGCAGTTCTTC. Amino acid sequence: CASTLLGRSNEQFF.

The chain has TRBV29-1 and TRBJ2-7; 9 bases line up with TRBD2. The junction had 9 bases not matched to a gene; V was cut back by 0 bases and J by 6 bases. The CDR3 loop spans 15 amino acids. CDR1 and CDR2 from the germline V gene are SQVTM and ANQGSEA. CDR3 nucleotides: TGCAGCGTTGAAGAAATTGGACTAGCGACTGGCGAGCAGTACTTC. It yields the protein CSVEEIGLATGEQYF.

The chain joins TRBV5-6 to TRBJ1-1, with D perhaps TRBD1 (5 bases). Per the germline V gene, CDR1 is SGHDT and CDR2 is YYEEEE. The V end lost 2 bases, the J end lost 2 bases, and 13 bases lay between the germline ends. The CDR3 runs 15 residues. The CDR3 protein is CASSLSGTGNTEAFF. For the CDR3, the DNA is TGTGCCAGCAGCTTATCAGGAACAGGTAACACTGAAGCTTTCTTT.

The chain joins TRBV4-1 to TRBJ1-1; D unresolved. From germline, CDR1 is MGHRA and CDR2 YSYEKL. This CDR3 has 16 residues. The V end lost 4 bases, the J end lost 2 bases, and 17 bases lay between the germline ends. CDR3 loop: CASSPQTVLRNTEAFF. CDR3 nucleotides: TGCGCCAGCAGCCCACAGACGGTTTTGAGAAACACTGAAGCTTTCTTT.

The chain uses TRBV18 and TRBJ2-1, with D unclear. The CDR3 has 12 residues. V was cut by 5 bases and J by 7 bases, with 9 bases left in between. Per the germline V gene, CDR1 is KGHSH and CDR2 is LQKENI. CDR3 nucleotide sequence: TGTGCCAGCTCAGCTCTGAGAAATGAGCAGTTCTTC. It encodes CASSALRNEQFF.

The rearrangement joins TRBV7-9 to TRBJ2-1, with 12 bases matching TRBD2. Trimming took 1 base from V and 7 from J; bases not matched to a gene: 8. The CDR3 has 17 amino acids. Germline V gene sequence: CDR1 SEHNR, CDR2 FQNEAQ (reference sequence). CDR3 residues: CASSLGLAGAPGNEQFF. The CDR3 nucleotides are TGTGCCAGCAGCTTAGGACTAGCGGGAGCCCCCGGGAATGAGCAGTTCTTC. Full variable domain (missing parts from reference TRBV7-9 and TRBJ2-1): DTGVSQNPRHKITKRGQNVTFRCDPISEHNRLYWYRQTLGQGPEFLTYFQNEAQLEKSRLLSDRFSAERPKGSFSTLEIQRTEQGDSAMYLCASSLGLAGAPGNEQFFGPGTRLTVL.

This clone was seen once. The J gene is TRBJ2-1, the V gene TRBV29-1, with 9 bases aligning to TRBD2. Per the germline V gene, CDR1 is SQVTM and CDR2 is ANQGSEA. CDR3 length: 14 residues. V trimming: 4 bases; J trimming: 6 bases; junction bases outside the gene matches: 7. In DNA, the CDR3 is TGCAGCGTTGGGTCTAGCGGGACCCGCAATGAGCAGTTCTTC. Amino acid sequence: CSVGSSGTRNEQFF.

The J gene is TRBJ1-6, the V gene TRBV3-1 (or the pseudogene TRBV3-2), with 7 bases that match TRBD1. Germline V gene data show CDR1 as LGHDT and CDR2 as YNNKEL (reference sequence). The CDR3 consists of 16 residues. V shed 0 bases, J shed 7 bases, and the junction held 6 bases outside the gene matches. In DNA form, the CDR3 reads TGTGCCAGCAGCCAAGATCCTCGACAGGGAAATTCACCCCTCCACTTT. This translates into CASSQDPRQGNSPLHF.

J is TRBJ1-3 and V is TRBV3-1 (or the pseudogene TRBV3-2); the D is unclear. V lost 0 bases to trimming and J lost 3 bases, with 6 bases between them. Germline V lookup: CDR1 LGHDT, CDR2 YNNKEL (reference sequence). The CDR3 consists of 14 residues. Here the CDR3 DNA reads TGTGCCAGCAGCCAAGAGGGAGTTGGAAACACCATATATTTT. Encoded protein: CASSQEGVGNTIYF.

The genes are TRBV18 and TRBJ2-7, with 10 bases fitting TRBD2. V gave up 5 bases and J gave up 2 bases; unmatched junction bases: 6. This CDR3 spans 15 amino acids. Germline CDR1 KGHSH, CDR2 LQKENI. The CDR3 nucleotides read TGTGCCAGCTCATCGGGACTAGCGACCGCCTACGAGCAGTACTTC. Encoded protein: CASSSGLATAYEQYF.

The CDR3 loop is CASSPFSADSNQPQHF. The CDR3 bases are TGTGCCAGCTCACCTTTTTCCGCAGATAGCAATCAGCCCCAGCATTTT. The chain recombines TRBV18 with TRBJ1-5; D remains ambiguous. The CDR3 extends over 16 amino acids. V dropped 3 bases and J dropped 0 bases, with 12 bases sitting between them. The germline gives CDR1 KGHSH, CDR2 LQKENI.

This chain uses TRBV11-3 with TRBJ2-5, with TRBD2 matching over 9 bases. V gave up 1 base and J gave up 4 bases; unmatched junction bases: 4. CDR3 length: 15 amino acids. Germline CDR1 SGHNT, CDR2 YENEEA. CDR3 amino acids: CASSLAGLAGETQYF. The CDR3, as DNA: TGTGCCAGCAGCTTAGCGGGACTAGCAGGAGAGACCCAGTACTTC.

The V call is TRBV6-5, the J call TRBJ2-4, with 9 bases lining up with TRBD1. The V segment lost 2 bases and the J segment 4 bases; nucleotides outside the gene matches: 3. This CDR3 has 15 amino acids. CDR1 and CDR2 from the germline V gene are MNHEY and SVGAGI. CDR3 DNA: TGTGCCAGCAGTTACGAAGGGACAGGGAAAAACATTCAGTACTTC. It specifies CASSYEGTGKNIQYF.

The chain has TRBV4-1 and TRBJ1-6; D uncertain. V shed 0 bases and J shed 7 bases, with 10 bases lying between them. The CDR3 is 15 residues long. From germline, CDR1 is MGHRA and CDR2 YSYEKL. The CDR3 region is CASSQEGGLNSPLHF. The CDR3 region has the DNA TGCGCCAGCAGCCAAGAGGGAGGGCTGAATTCACCCCTCCACTTT.

In its sample, this clone was seen once. Here the CDR3 DNA reads TGTGCCAGCAGTCTCGCGGGAAATCAGCCCCAGCATTTT. Translating it yields CASSLAGNQPQHF. The chain combines TRBV12-3 or TRBV12-4 with TRBJ1-5; no firm D call. Trimming took off 5 bases at V and 4 bases at J, with 9 bases between the two ends. The CDR3 covers 13 residues.

The chain has TRBV30 and TRBJ2-6; D is ambiguous. V lost 1 base to trimming and J lost 4 bases, with 5 bases between them. Germline V CDR1 and CDR2: GTSNPN, SVGIG (reference sequence). The length of the CDR3 is 13 residues. The CDR3 sequence: CAWSGAGANVLTF. The CDR3 bases are TGTGCCTGGAGTGGGGCCGGGGCCAACGTCCTGACTTTC.

CDR3 sequence (DNA): TGTGCCAGCAGCTTGTTACAGGGAAGGACCTACGAGCAGTACTTC. This translates into CASSLLQGRTYEQYF. The gene calls are TRBV5-4 and TRBJ2-7; D perhaps matches TRBD1 (6 bases). V shed 1 base and J shed 2 bases, with 13 bases lying between them. CDR1 and CDR2 from the germline V gene are SGHNT and YYREEE (reference sequence). CDR3 length equals 15 residues.

A single count supports this clone. The chain has TRBV27 and TRBJ1-1; 9 bases align to TRBD1. Trimming cost V 7 bases and J 0 bases; bases outside gene matches: 6. Per germline, CDR1 MNHEY and CDR2 SMNVEV (reference sequence). CDR3 length equals 15 residues. CDR3 in DNA: TGTGCCAGCAAAGCACAGGGGGCCATGAACACTGAAGCTTTCTTT. As protein: CASKAQGAMNTEAFF.

Only one count was recorded for this clone. The genes are TRBV6-5 and TRBJ2-3; D call uncertain. Trimming pared 3 bases from V and 6 bases from J, leaving 7 bases between. Germline assignment: CDR1 MNHEY and CDR2 SVGAGI. The CDR3 has 12 residues. DNA of the CDR3: TGTGCCAGCAGTTATGGCTGGGATACGCAGTATTTT. Protein: CASSYGWDTQYF.

The rearrangement joins TRBV5-1 to TRBJ1-1, with 9 positions matching TRBD1. This CDR3 has 15 residues. Germline-derived CDR1 and CDR2 are SGHRS and YFSETQ. V trimming: 5 bases; J trimming: 5 bases; junction bases outside the gene matches: 10. In DNA, the CDR3 is TGCGCCAGCAGGGGACAACAGGGGGCGAGGACTGAAGCTTTCTTT. Protein: CASRGQQGARTEAFF.

The chain couples TRBV5-1 to TRBJ1-6, with D hard to call. This CDR3 is built from 13 residues. Trimming shortened V by 5 bases and J by 7 bases, and 10 bases separated the two germline ends. The germline gives CDR1 SGHRS, CDR2 YFSETQ. CDR3 sequence reads: CASSPGGNSPLHF. The CDR3 DNA follows: TGCGCCAGCAGTCCGGGCGGGAATTCACCCCTCCACTTT.